This T cell receptor (beta chain) originates from a study of T cells after posttransplantation cyclophosphamide (dated by TCRdb to 2016 to 2017). About the full investigation: Using TRB sequencing, the study followed how the T cell repertoire rebuilt after myeloablative bone marrow transplantation with posttransplantation cyclophosphamide given as GVHD prophylaxis. Antigen receptor sequencing covered samples from about 40 PTCy-treated patients and 15 to 20 of their related bone marrow donors. Blood from all 34 PTCy patients who had 1-year posttransplant specimens underwent TRB sequencing. In 3 patients, up to about 3 additional blood samples taken between 2 and 5.2 years after transplant also underwent TRB sequencing, as did pretransplant blood from 4 patients. TRA and TRB clonality were tightly correlated in roughly ten samples, so subsequent TCR analyses focused on TRB only. Public TRB sequences were compared against a database of over 3,600 sequences linked to responses to pathogens, tumor antigens, self-antigens and alloantigens. Overall study outcomes, separate from this receptor: At 1-2 months, donor-recipient similarity was low but rose over the first year, and the later blood repertoires were often dominated by donor CD8+ memory clones. Across a few dozen patients, TRB clonality was highly associated with recipient CMV seropositivity and CMV reactivation, and diversity in PTCy patients was similar to diversity in CNI/methotrexate controls. The TRB repertoires of T cells infiltrating skin or the GI tract showed only limited overlap with the TRB repertoires found in blood.

Note on this clone: The specificity of this receptor is unknown. Base qualities are not at hand, and no much larger clone is one base apart.

Genomic DNA was used for TRB sequencing, which was performed with the immunoSEQ assay at survey resolution or with the hsTCRB kit. As for the original processing: Initial read processing used immunoSEQ software, and repertoire analyses used the LymphoSeq R package. Clonality was computed as 1 minus normalized Shannon entropy; Gini coefficient was also calculated for each TRB dataset. Phenotypes of unsorted samples were inferred by mapping TRB sequences from sorted subsets of the recipient or donor onto unsorted samples of the same recipient. TCRdb mirrors the immuneACCESS table, restricted to in-frame sequences. Some clones are absent from its copies; in checked studies, under half trace to an unresolved V gene, and the reason for the others is unknown. From that table come the V and J calls and clone size; the DNA was used to work out D and trimming. This sample comprises tens of thousands of clones, 90% to 95% of them detected only once. The ten biggest clones cover 2.9% of the sample.

Trimming takes 2 bases from V and 2 bases from J, and the germline ends sit 15 bases apart. From cysteine to phenylalanine, the CDR3 is 17 amino acids long. Here the CDR3 DNA is all that survives: 51 bases in frame from base 1. CDR1 SEHNR and CDR2 FQNEAQ were looked up in the germline V gene (reference sequence). On the day of marrow donation, related bone marrow donors gave peripheral blood samples. Peripheral blood and bone marrow mononuclear cells were isolated by Ficoll-Hypaque density centrifugation and were cryopreserved. Here the chain combines TRBV7-9 and TRBJ1-4; no D segment can be confidently identified. Specimen: PBMCs. This clonotype originated in a woman in her 30s in good health and a related stem cell transplant donor. The CDR3 has the sequence CASSLNRWGDTNEKLFF. The DNA reads as follows: TGTGCCAGCAGCTTAAATCGCTGGGGAGACACTAATGAAAAACTGTTTTTT.